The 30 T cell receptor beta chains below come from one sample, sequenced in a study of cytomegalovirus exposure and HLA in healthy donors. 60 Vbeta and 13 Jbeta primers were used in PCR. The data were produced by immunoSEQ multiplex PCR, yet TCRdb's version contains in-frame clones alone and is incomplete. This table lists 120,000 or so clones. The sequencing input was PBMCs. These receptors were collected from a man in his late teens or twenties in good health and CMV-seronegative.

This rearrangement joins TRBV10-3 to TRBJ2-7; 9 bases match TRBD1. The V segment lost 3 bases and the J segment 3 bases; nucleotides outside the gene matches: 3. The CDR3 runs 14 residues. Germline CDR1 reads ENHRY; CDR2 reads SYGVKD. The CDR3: CAISETDRGYEQYF. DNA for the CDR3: TGTGCCATCAGTGAAACGGACAGGGGCTACGAGCAGTACTTC.

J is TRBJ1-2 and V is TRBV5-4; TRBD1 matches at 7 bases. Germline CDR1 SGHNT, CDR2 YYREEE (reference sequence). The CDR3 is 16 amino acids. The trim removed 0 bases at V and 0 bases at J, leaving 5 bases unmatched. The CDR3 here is CASSLGGQDANYGYTF. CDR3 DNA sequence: TGTGCCAGCAGCTTGGGAGGACAGGACGCTAACTATGGCTACACCTTC.

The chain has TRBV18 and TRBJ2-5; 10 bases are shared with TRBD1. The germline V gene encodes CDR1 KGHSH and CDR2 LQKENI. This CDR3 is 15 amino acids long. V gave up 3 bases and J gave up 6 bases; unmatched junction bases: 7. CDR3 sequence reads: CASSPTGGISKTQYF. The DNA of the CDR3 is TGTGCCAGCTCACCGACAGGGGGCATCTCGAAGACCCAGTACTTC.

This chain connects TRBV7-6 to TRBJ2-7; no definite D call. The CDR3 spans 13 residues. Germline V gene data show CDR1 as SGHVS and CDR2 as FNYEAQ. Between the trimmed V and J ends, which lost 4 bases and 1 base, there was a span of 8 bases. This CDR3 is CASSYRVSYEQYF. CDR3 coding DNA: TGTGCCAGCAGCTATCGGGTTTCCTACGAGCAGTACTTC.

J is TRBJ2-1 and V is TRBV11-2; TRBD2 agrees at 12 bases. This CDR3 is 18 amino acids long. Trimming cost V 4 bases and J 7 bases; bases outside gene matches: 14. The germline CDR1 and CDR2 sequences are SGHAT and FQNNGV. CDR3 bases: TGTGCCAGCAGCTCTTTAAAGACTAGCGGGAGAAGGGGAAATGAGCAGTTCTTC. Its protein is CASSSLKTSGRRGNEQFF.

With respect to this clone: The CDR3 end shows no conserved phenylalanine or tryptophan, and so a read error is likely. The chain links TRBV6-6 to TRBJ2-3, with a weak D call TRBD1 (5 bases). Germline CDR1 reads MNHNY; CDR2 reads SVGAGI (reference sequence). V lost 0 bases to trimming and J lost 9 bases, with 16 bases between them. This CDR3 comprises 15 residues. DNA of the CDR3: TGTGCCAGCAGTTACTCGGGGCCCCAGCGAGAAACGCAGTATTCT. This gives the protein CASSYSGPQRETQYS.

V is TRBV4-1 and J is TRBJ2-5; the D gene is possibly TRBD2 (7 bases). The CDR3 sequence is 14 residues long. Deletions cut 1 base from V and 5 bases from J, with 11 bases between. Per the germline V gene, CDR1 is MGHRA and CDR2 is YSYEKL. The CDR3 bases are TGCGCCAGCAGCCAAGCCGGGGGGCGGGAGACCCAGTACTTC. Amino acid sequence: CASSQAGGRETQYF.

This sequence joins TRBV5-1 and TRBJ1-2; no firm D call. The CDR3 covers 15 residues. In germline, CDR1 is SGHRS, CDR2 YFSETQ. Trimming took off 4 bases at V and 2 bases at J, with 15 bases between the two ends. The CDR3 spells CASSPVGDSNYGYTF. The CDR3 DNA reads TGCGCCAGCAGCCCGGTCGGGGATTCAAACTATGGCTACACCTTC.

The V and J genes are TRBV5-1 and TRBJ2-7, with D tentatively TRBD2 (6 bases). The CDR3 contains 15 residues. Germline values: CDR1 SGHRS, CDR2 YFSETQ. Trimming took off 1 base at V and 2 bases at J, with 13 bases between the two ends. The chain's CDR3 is CASSLSFGRPYEQYF. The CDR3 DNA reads TGCGCCAGCAGCTTGTCTTTCGGGAGACCCTACGAGCAGTACTTC.

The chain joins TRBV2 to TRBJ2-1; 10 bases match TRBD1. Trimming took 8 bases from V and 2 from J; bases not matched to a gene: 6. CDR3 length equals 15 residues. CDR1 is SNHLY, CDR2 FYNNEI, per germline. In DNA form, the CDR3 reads TGTGCCAGCGGAAAGGACAGGGGGGCCTACAATGAGCAGTTCTTC. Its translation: CASGKDRGAYNEQFF.

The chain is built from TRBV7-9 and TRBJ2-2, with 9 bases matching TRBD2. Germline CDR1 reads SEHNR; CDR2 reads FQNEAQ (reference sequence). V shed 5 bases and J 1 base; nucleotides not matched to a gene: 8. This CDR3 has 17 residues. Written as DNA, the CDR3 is TGTGCCAGCAGCCCTCCCCGACTAGCGGTGAACACCGGGGAGCTGTTTTTT. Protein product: CASSPPRLAVNTGELFF.

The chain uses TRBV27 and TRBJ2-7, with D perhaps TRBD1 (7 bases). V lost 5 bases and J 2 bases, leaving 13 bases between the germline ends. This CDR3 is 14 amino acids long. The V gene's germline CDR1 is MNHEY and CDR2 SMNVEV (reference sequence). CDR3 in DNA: TGTGCCAGCAGTCGCGGGGACAGACCCTACGAGCAGTACTTC. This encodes CASSRGDRPYEQYF.

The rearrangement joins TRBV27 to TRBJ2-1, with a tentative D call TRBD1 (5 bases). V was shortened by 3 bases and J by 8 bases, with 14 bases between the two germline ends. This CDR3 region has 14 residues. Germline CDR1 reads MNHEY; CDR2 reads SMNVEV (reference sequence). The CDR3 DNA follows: TGTGCCAGCAGTTTGTCAGGGATGGCGTATGAGCAGTTCTTC. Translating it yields CASSLSGMAYEQFF.

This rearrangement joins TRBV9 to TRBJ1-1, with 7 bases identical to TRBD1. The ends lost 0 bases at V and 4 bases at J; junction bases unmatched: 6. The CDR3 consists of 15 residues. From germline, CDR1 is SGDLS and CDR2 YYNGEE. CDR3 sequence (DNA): TGTGCCAGCAGCGTAGCTATGACAGGGATCACTGAAGCTTTCTTT. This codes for CASSVAMTGITEAFF.

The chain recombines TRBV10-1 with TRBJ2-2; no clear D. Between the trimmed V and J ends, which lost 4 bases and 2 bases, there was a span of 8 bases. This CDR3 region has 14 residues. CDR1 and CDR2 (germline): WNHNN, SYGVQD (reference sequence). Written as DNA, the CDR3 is TGCGCCAGCAGTGGGCAGACTAACACCGGGGAGCTGTTTTTT. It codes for CASSGQTNTGELFF.

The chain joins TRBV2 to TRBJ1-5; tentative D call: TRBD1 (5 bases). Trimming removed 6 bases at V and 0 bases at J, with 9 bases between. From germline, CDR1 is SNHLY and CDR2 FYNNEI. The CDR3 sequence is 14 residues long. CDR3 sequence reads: CASRKDTSNQPQHF. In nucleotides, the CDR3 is TGTGCCAGCAGGAAGGACACTAGCAATCAGCCCCAGCATTTT.

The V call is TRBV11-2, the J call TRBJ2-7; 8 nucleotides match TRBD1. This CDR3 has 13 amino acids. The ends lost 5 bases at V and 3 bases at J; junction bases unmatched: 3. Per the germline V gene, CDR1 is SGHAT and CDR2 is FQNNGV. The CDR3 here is CASSPGQGYEQYF. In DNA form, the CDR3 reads TGTGCCAGCAGCCCCGGACAGGGCTACGAGCAGTACTTC. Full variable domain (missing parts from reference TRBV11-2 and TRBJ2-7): EAGVAQSPRYKIIEKRQSVAFWCNPISGHATLYWYQQILGQGPKLLIQFQNNGVVDDSQLPKDRFSAERLKGVDSTLKIQPAKLEDSAVYLCASSPGQGYEQYFGPGTRLTVT.

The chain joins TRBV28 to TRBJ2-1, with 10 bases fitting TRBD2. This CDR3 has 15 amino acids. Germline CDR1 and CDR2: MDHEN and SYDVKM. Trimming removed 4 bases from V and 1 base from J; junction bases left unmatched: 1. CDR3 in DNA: TGTGCCAGCAGTTCACTAGCGGGATCCTACAATGAGCAGTTCTTC. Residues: CASSSLAGSYNEQFF.

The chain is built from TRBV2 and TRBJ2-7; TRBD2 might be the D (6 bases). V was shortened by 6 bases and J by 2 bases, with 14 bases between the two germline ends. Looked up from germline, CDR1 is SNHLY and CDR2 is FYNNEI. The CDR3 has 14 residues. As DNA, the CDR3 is TGTGCCAGCAGAGTGGACTACGGGGCCTACGAGCAGTACTTC. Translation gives CASRVDYGAYEQYF. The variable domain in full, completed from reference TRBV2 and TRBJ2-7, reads EPEVTQTPSHQVTQMGQEVILRCVPISNHLYFYWYRQILGQKVEFLVSFYNNEISEKSEIFDDQFSVERPDGSNFTLKIRSTKLEDSAMYFCASRVDYGAYEQYFGPGTRLTVT.

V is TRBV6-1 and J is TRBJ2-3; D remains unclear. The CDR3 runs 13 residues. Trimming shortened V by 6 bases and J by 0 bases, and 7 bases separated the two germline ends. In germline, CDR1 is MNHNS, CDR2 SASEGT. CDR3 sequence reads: CASRSPSTDTQYF. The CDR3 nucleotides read TGTGCCAGCAGGAGTCCTAGCACAGATACGCAGTATTTT.

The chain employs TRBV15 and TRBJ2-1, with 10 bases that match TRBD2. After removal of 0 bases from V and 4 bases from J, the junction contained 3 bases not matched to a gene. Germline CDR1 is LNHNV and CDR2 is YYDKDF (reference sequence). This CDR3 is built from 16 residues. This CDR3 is CATSRDGAGGYNEQFF. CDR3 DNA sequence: TGTGCCACCAGCAGAGATGGAGCGGGAGGGTACAATGAGCAGTTCTTC. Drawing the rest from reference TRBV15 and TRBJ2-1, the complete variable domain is DAMVIQNPRYQVTQFGKPVTLSCSQTLNHNVMYWYQQKSSQAPKLLFHYYDKDFNNEADTPDNFQSRRPNTSFCFLDIRSPGLGDTAMYLCATSRDGAGGYNEQFFGPGTRLTVL.

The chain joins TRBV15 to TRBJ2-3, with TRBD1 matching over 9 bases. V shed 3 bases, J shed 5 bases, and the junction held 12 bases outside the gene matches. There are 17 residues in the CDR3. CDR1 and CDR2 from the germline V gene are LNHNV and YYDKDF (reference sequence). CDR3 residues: CATSSRDRAFGGDTQYF. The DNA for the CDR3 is TGTGCCACCAGCAGCCGGGACAGGGCATTTGGGGGAGATACGCAGTATTTT.

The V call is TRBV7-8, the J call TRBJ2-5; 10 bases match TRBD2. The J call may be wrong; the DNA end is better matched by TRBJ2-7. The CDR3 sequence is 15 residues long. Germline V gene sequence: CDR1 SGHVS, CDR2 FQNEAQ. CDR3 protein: CASSFLAGVQDEQYF. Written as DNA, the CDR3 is TGTGCCAGCAGCTTCCTAGCGGGAGTTCAAGACGAGCAGTACTTC.

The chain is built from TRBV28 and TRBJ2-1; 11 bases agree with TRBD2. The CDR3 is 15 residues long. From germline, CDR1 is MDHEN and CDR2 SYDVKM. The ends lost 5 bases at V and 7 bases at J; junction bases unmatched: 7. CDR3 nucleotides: TGTGCCAGCAGTGCTACTAGCGGGAGAAGGAATGAGCAGTTCTTC. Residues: CASSATSGRRNEQFF.

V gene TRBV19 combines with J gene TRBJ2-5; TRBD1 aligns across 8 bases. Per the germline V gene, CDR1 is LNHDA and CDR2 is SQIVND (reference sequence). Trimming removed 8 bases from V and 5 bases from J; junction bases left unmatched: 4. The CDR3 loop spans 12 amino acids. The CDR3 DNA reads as TGTGCCAGTGGGACAGGCCGGGAGACCCAGTACTTC. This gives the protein CASGTGRETQYF.

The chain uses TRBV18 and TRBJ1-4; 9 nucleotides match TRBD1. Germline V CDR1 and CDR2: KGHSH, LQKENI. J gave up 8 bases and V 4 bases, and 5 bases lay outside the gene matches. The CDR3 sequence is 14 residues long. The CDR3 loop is CASSQGQGGEKLFF. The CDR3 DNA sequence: TGTGCCAGCTCACAGGGACAGGGAGGCGAAAAACTGTTTTTT.

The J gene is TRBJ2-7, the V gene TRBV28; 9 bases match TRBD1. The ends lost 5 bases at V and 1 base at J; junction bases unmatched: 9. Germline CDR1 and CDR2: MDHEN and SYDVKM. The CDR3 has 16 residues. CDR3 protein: CASSHYGDRESYEQYF. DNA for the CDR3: TGTGCCAGCAGTCATTATGGGGACAGGGAATCCTACGAGCAGTACTTC.

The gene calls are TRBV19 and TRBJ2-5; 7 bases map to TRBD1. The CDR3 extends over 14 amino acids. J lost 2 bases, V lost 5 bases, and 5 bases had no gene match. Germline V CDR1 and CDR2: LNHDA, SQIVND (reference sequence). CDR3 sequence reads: CASSFGRGQETQYF. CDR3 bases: TGTGCCAGTAGTTTTGGCAGGGGGCAAGAGACCCAGTACTTC.

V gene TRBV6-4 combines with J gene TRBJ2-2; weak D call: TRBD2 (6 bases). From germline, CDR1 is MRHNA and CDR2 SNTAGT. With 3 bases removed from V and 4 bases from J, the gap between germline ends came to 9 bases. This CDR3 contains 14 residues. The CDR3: CASSEGLLTGELFF. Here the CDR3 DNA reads TGTGCCAGCAGTGAGGGACTCCTCACCGGGGAGCTGTTTTTT.

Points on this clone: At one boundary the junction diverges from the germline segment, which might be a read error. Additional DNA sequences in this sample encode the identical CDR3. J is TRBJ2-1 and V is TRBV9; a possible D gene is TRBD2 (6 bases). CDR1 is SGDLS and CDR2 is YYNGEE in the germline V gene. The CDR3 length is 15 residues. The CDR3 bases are TGCGCCAGCAGCGTAGGTGGGAGGAGTTACAATGAGCAGTTCTTC. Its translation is CASSVGGRSYNEQFF.